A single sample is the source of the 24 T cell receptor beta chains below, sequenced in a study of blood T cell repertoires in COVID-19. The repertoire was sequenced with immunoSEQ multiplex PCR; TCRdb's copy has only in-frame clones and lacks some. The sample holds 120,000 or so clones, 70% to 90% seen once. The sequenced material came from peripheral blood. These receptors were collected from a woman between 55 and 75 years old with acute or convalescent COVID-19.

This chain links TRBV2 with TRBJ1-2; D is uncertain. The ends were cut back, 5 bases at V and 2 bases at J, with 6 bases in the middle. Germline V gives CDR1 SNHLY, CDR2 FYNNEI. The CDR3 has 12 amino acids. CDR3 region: CASSSQNYGYTF. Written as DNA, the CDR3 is TGTGCCAGCAGTTCACAGAACTATGGCTACACCTTC.

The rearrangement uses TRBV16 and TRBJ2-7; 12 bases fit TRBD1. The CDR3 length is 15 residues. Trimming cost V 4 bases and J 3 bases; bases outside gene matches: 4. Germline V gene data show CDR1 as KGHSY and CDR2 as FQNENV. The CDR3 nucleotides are TGTGCCAGCAGCCTGGGACAGGGGGCATACTACGAGCAGTACGTC. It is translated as CASSLGQGAYYEQYV.

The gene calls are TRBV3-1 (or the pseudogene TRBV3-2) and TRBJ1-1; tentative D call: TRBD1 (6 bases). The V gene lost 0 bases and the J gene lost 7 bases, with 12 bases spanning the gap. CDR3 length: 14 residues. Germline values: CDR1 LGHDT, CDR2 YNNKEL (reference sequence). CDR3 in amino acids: CASSQDRGRGEAFF. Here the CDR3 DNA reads TGTGCCAGCAGCCAAGACAGGGGTCGGGGTGAAGCTTTCTTT.

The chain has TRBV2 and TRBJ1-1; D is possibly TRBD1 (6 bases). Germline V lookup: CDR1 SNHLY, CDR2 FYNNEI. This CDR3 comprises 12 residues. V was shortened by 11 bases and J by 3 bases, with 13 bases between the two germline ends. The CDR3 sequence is CAGKDRHTEAFF. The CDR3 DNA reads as TGTGCCGGGAAAGACAGGCACACTGAAGCTTTCTTT.

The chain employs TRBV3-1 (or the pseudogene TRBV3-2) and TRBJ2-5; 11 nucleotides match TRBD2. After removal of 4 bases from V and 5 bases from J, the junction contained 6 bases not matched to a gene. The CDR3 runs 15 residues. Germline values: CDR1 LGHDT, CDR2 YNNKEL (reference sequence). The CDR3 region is CASSLGTSGWETQYF. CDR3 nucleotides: TGTGCCAGCAGCCTAGGGACTAGCGGATGGGAGACCCAGTACTTC.

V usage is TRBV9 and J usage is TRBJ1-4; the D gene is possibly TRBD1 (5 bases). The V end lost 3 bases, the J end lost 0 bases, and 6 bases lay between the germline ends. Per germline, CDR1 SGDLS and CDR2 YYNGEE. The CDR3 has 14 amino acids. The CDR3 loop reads CASSGGATNEKLFF. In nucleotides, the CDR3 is TGTGCCAGCAGCGGGGGGGCAACTAATGAAAAACTGTTTTTT.

The CDR3 protein is CASSEALSSHYEQYV. The CDR3 DNA reads TGTGCCAGCAGTGAAGCGTTAAGCTCTCACTACGAGCAGTACGTC. The rearrangement uses TRBV6-1 and TRBJ2-7; D uncertain. Trimming shortened V by 0 bases and J by 3 bases, and 12 bases separated the two germline ends. The CDR3 totals 15 residues. CDR1 MNHNS and CDR2 SASEGT come from the germline V gene.

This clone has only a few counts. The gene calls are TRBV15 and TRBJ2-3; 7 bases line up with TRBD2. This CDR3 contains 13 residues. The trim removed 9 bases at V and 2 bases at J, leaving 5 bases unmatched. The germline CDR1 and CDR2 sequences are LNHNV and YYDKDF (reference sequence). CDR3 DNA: TGTGCCACTAGAGCGGGGATCACAGATACGCAGTATTTT. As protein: CATRAGITDTQYF.

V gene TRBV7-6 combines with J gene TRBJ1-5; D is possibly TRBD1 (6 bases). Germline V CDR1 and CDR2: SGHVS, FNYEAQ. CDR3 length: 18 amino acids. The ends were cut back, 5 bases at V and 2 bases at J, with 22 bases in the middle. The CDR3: CASSTSGGPGWGNQPQHF. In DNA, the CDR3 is TGTGCCAGCAGCACTAGCGGGGGGCCCGGGTGGGGCAATCAGCCCCAGCATTTT. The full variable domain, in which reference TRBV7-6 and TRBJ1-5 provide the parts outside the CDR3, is GAGVSQSPRYKVTKRGQDVALRCDPISGHVSLYWYRQALGQGPEFLTYFNYEAQQDKSGLPNDRFSAERPEGSISTLTIQRTEQRDSAMYRCASSTSGGPGWGNQPQHFGDGTRLSIL.

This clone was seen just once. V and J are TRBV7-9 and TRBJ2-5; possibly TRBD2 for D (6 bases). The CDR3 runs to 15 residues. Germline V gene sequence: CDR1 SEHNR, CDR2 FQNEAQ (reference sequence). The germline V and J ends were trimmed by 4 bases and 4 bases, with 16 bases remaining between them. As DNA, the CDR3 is TGTGCCAGCAGCTCCCTCTTACTAGCAGCAGAGACCCAGTACTTC. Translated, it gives CASSSLLLAAETQYF.

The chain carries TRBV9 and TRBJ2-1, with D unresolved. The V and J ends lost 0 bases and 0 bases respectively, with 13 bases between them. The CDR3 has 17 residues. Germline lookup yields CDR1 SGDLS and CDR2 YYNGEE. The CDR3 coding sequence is TGTGCCAGCAGCGTAGGGGTCGGGTCGAGCTCCTACAATGAGCAGTTCTTC. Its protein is CASSVGVGSSSYNEQFF.

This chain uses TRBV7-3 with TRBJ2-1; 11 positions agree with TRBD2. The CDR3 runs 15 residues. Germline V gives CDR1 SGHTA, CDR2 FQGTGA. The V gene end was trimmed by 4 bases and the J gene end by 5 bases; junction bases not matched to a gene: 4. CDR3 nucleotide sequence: TGTGCCAGCAGCTCCGGGACTAGCGGCCACAATGAGCAGTTCTTC. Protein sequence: CASSSGTSGHNEQFF.

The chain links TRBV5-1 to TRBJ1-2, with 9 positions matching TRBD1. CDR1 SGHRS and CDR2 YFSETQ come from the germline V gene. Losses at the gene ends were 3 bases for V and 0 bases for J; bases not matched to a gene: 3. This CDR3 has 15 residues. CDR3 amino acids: CASSWGQGPNYGYTF. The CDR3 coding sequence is TGCGCCAGCAGCTGGGGACAGGGCCCTAACTATGGCTACACCTTC.

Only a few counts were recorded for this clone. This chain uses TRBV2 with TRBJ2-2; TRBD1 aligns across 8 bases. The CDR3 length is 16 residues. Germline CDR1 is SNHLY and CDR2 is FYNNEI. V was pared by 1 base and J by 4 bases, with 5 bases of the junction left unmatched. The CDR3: CASSEETGVGTGELFF. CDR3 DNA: TGTGCCAGCAGTGAAGAGACAGGGGTTGGCACCGGGGAGCTGTTTTTT. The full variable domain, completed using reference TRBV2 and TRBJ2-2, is EPEVTQTPSHQVTQMGQEVILRCVPISNHLYFYWYRQILGQKVEFLVSFYNNEISEKSEIFDDQFSVERPDGSNFTLKIRSTKLEDSAMYFCASSEETGVGTGELFFGEGSRLTVL.

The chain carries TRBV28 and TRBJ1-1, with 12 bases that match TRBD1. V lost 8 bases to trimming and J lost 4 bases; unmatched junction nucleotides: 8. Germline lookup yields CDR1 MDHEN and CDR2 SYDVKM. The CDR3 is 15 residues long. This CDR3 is CASDRDRGQGTEAFF. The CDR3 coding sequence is TGTGCCAGCGATAGGGACAGGGGGCAAGGCACTGAAGCTTTCTTT.

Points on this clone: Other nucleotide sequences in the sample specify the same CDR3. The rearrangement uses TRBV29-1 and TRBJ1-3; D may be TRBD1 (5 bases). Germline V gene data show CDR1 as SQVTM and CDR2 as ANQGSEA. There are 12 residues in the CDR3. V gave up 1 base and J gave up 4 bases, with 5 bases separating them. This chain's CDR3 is CSVEAGGNTIYF. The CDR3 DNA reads TGCAGCGTTGAAGCAGGGGGAAACACCATATATTTT. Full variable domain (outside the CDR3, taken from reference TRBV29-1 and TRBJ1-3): SAVISQKPSRDICQRGTSLTIQCQVDSQVTMMFWYRQQPGQSLTLIATANQGSEATYESGFVIDKFPISRPNLTFSTLTVSNMSPEDSSIYLCSVEAGGNTIYFGEGSWLTVV.

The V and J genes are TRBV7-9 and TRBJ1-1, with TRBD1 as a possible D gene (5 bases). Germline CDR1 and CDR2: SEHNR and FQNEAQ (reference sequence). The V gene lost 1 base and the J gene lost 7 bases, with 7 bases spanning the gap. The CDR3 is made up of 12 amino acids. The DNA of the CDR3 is TGTGCCAGCAGCTTAGAGGGGTTTGAAGCTTTCTTT. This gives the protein CASSLEGFEAFF.

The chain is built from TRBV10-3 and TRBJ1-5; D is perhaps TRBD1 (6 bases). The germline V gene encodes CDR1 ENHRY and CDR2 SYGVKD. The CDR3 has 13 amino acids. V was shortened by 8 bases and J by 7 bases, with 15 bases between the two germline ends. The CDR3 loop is CAIATGKGQPQHF. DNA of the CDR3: TGTGCCATCGCGACAGGAAAGGGCCAGCCCCAGCATTTT.

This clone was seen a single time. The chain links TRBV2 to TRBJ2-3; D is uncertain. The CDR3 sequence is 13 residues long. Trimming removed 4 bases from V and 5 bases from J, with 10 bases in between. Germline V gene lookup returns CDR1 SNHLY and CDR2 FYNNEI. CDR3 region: CASSVARRDTQYF. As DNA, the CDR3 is TGTGCCAGCAGTGTAGCTAGGAGAGATACGCAGTATTTT.

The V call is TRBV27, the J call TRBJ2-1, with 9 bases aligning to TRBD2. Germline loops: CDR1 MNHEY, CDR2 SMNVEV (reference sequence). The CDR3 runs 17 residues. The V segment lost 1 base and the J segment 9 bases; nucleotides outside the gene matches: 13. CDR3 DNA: TGTGCCAGCAGTTTATGGGGGAACATAGCGGGAGAAGGTGAGCAGTTCTTC. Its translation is CASSLWGNIAGEGEQFF.

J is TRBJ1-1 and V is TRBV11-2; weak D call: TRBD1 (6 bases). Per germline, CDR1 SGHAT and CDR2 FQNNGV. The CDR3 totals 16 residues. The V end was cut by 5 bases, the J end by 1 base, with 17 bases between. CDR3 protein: CASSPTGNIWNTEAFF. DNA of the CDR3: TGTGCCAGCAGCCCCACAGGGAATATATGGAACACTGAAGCTTTCTTT.

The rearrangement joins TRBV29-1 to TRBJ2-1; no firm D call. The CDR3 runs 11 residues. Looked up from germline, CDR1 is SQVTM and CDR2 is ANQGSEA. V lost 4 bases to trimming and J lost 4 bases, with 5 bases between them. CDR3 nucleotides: TGCAGCGTTGGTGAGTACAATGAGCAGTTCTTC. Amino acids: CSVGEYNEQFF.

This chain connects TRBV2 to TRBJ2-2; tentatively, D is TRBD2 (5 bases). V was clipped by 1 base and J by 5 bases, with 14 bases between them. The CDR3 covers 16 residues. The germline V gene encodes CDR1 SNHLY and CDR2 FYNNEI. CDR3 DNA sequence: TGTGCCAGCAGTGAAGAGGCAGCCTCGGGGACCGGGGAGCTGTTTTTT. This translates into CASSEEAASGTGELFF.

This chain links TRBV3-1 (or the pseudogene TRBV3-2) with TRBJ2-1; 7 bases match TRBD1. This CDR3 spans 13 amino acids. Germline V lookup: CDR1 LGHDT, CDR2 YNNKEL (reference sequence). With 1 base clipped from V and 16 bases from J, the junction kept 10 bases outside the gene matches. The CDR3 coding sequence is TGTGCCAGCAGCCAAGTAGTCGGGACAGCGCGTTTCTTC. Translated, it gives CASSQVVGTARFF.